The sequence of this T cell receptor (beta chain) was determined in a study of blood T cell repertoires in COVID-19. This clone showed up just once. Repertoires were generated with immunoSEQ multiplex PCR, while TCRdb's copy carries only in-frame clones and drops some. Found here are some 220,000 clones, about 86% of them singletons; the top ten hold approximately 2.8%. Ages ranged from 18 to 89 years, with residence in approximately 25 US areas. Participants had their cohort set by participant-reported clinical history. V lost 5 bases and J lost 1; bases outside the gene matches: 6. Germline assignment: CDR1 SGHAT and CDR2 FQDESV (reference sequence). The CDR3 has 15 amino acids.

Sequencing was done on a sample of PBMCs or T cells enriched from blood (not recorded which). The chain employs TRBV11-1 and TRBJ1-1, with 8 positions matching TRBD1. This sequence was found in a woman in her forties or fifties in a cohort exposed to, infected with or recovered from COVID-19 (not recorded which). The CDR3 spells CASSPRTGSNTEAFF. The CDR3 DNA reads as TGTGCCAGCAGCCCGCGGACAGGGTCGAACACTGAAGCTTTCTTT.